This T cell receptor beta chain was found in a study of control samples from healthy donors and cancer patients. TCRdb's copy holds only in-frame clones and misses some; the assay was immunoSEQ multiplex PCR. This table holds some 90,000 clones, roughly nine tenths found once. Trimming left V 3 bases short and J 0 bases short, with 11 bases between. CDR1 and CDR2 (germline): SGHTS, YDEGEE. This CDR3 comprises 15 residues. V and J are TRBV5-8 and TRBJ2-3; perhaps TRBD2 as D (6 bases). This receptor was taken from a woman between 50 and 59 years old in good health. Material: blood. The CDR3 region is CASSYPGASTDTQYF. In DNA form, the CDR3 reads TGTGCCAGCAGCTATCCGGGAGCTAGCACAGATACGCAGTATTTT.